A single sample gave rise to the 23 T cell receptor beta chains below, sequenced in a study of CD4 T cells in relation to SARS-CoV-2 and coronaviruses. No antigen is known for these receptors. The unexposed donors gave CD4+ T cells in about 2010-2019, prior to COVID-19. The cells were cultured for less than twelve days before CD4+ T cells were isolated. The table came from immunoSEQ multiplex PCR; TCRdb's copy has only in-frame clones and leaves some out. The sample has around 15,000 clones; about 81% are singletons. Sequenced sample: CD4+ T cells from PBMCs, cultured in vitro. Receptors were obtained from a human donor in good health.

This chain joins TRBV19 and TRBJ1-5, with a weak D call TRBD1 (6 bases). The CDR3 has 18 residues. Per the germline V gene, CDR1 is LNHDA and CDR2 is SQIVND (reference sequence). The V end was cut by 6 bases, the J end by 0 bases, with 21 bases between. This chain's CDR3 is CASRTAGTWGHSNQPQHF. CDR3 sequence (DNA): TGTGCCAGTAGGACCGCCGGGACGTGGGGACATAGCAATCAGCCCCAGCATTTT.

On this clone: At one end the junction does not follow the germline gene, possibly because of a read error. The J gene is TRBJ2-3, the V gene TRBV7-7; D is undetermined. The CDR3 is 15 amino acids. CDR1 and CDR2 from the germline V gene are SSHAT and FNYEAQ (reference sequence). CDR3 sequence reads: CASSLSHGSTDTQYF. Here the CDR3 DNA reads TGTGCTAGCAGCTTAAGTCACGGAAGCACAGATACGCAGTATTTT.

The chain employs TRBV2 and TRBJ2-3; no firm D call. There are 11 residues in the CDR3. Per germline, CDR1 SNHLY and CDR2 FYNNEI. V gave up 8 bases and J gave up 9 bases, with 12 bases separating them. Here the CDR3 reads CASALERTQYF. CDR3 sequence (DNA): TGTGCCAGCGCTCTCGAACGGACGCAGTATTTT.

The chain carries TRBV4-3 and TRBJ2-1; TRBD2 might be the D (5 bases). The CDR3 spans 16 residues. V shed 0 bases and J shed 7 bases, with 16 bases lying between them. CDR1 LGHNA and CDR2 YSLEER come from the germline V gene. The CDR3 spells CASSQDISIGGNEQFF. The CDR3 bases are TGCGCCAGCAGCCAAGATATAAGTATCGGCGGGAATGAGCAGTTCTTC.

This clone was counted a single time. This chain links TRBV11-3 with TRBJ1-3; D is perhaps TRBD1 (6 bases). V dropped 10 bases and J dropped 6 bases, with 22 bases sitting between them. The V gene's germline CDR1 is SGHNT and CDR2 YENEEA. The CDR3 covers 15 residues. The CDR3 region has the DNA TGTGCCATTTTACTTCAAAACAGGGACAAAAACACCATATATTTT. Translated: CAILLQNRDKNTIYF.

The chain employs TRBV6-5 and TRBJ2-2; D remains unclear. Germline V lookup: CDR1 MNHEY, CDR2 SVGAGI. The CDR3 extends over 13 amino acids. V gave up 2 bases and J gave up 4 bases, with 5 bases separating them. CDR3 residues: CASSYGRTGELFF. CDR3 in DNA: TGTGCCAGCAGTTACGGCCGCACCGGGGAGCTGTTTTTT.

This clone has just one count. The chain couples TRBV7-2 to TRBJ2-3; 9 bases are a match to TRBD2. Germline V gene lookup returns CDR1 SGHTA and CDR2 FQGNSA. The CDR3 extends over 17 amino acids. The V and J ends lost 2 bases and 3 bases, in that order; junction bases with no gene match: 9. CDR3 bases: TGTGCCAGCAGCTTAATGGTAGCGGGAGTTAGGACAGATACGCAGTATTTT. As protein: CASSLMVAGVRTDTQYF.

The V call is TRBV6-5, the J call TRBJ1-1; no definite D call. Trimming left V 0 bases short and J 3 bases short, with 11 bases between. Germline V gives CDR1 MNHEY, CDR2 SVGAGI. The CDR3 totals 15 residues. The CDR3 bases are TGTGCCAGCAGTTACTCCCGACAAGGCCACACTGAAGCTTTCTTT. Its translation is CASSYSRQGHTEAFF.

The chain is built from TRBV28 and TRBJ2-5, with D tentatively TRBD1 (6 bases). Germline V lookup: CDR1 MDHEN, CDR2 SYDVKM. The CDR3 spans 13 residues. The V gene lost 5 bases and the J gene lost 3 bases, with 10 bases spanning the gap. The CDR3 reads CASSTGWKETQYF. In DNA, the CDR3 is TGTGCCAGCAGTACAGGGTGGAAAGAGACCCAGTACTTC.

This clone has only a few counts. The chain is built from TRBV29-1 and TRBJ1-2; tentative D call: TRBD1 (5 bases). This CDR3 region has 13 residues. V dropped 4 bases and J dropped 4 bases, with 13 bases sitting between them. Germline V CDR1 and CDR2: SQVTM, ANQGSEA. The CDR3 reads CSVVRGDGYGYTF. CDR3 nucleotides: TGCAGCGTTGTAAGAGGGGATGGCTATGGCTACACCTTC.

This clone turned up a few times. CDR3 nucleotides: TGCGCCAGCAGCCAAGATCTTGGGGGCGTTCAGCCCCAGCATTTT. Amino acid sequence: CASSQDLGGVQPQHF. This chain joins TRBV4-3 and TRBJ1-5; D perhaps matches TRBD1 (6 bases). Germline CDR1 LGHNA, CDR2 YSLEER. The CDR3 runs 15 residues. V dropped 0 bases and J dropped 6 bases, with 12 bases sitting between them.

This chain connects TRBV18 to TRBJ2-7; 8 bases are a match to TRBD1. The CDR3 is 16 residues long. The germline gives CDR1 KGHSH, CDR2 LQKENI. V shed 2 bases, J shed 0 bases, and the junction held 6 bases outside the gene matches. The CDR3, as DNA: TGTGCCAGCTCACCAATTGAGGACAGGGCCTCCTACGAGCAGTACTTC. Its protein is CASSPIEDRASYEQYF.

The chain carries TRBV14 and TRBJ2-7; weak D call: TRBD2 (6 bases). Germline CDR1 SGHDN, CDR2 FVKESK. The CDR3 contains 15 residues. Trimming pared 3 bases from V and 6 bases from J, leaving 18 bases between. Here the CDR3 reads CASSQLRGPAGEQYF. The CDR3 DNA is TGTGCCAGCAGCCAGTTGCGGGGCCCGGCGGGCGAGCAGTACTTC.

The chain recombines TRBV5-1 with TRBJ1-1; TRBD1 might be the D (5 bases). The CDR3 length is 16 residues. Germline V lookup: CDR1 SGHRS, CDR2 YFSETQ. V was trimmed by 3 bases and J by 1 base, leaving 16 bases between them. This chain's CDR3 is CASSSVWGGGNTEAFF. In nucleotides, the CDR3 is TGCGCCAGCAGCTCCGTATGGGGGGGTGGGAACACTGAAGCTTTCTTT.

The V call is TRBV19, the J call TRBJ2-7; weak D call: TRBD2 (7 bases). Germline V lookup: CDR1 LNHDA, CDR2 SQIVND (reference sequence). CDR3 length: 13 amino acids. Between the trimmed V and J ends, which lost 8 bases and 4 bases, there was a span of 15 bases. The CDR3 loop is CASGGAVSYEQYF. DNA for the CDR3: TGTGCCAGTGGGGGGGCAGTATCATACGAGCAGTACTTC.

The V gene is TRBV5-4, the J gene TRBJ2-1; D is uncertain. Trimming shortened V by 0 bases and J by 8 bases, and 12 bases separated the two germline ends. Looked up from germline, CDR1 is SGHNT and CDR2 is YYREEE (reference sequence). The CDR3 contains 14 residues. The CDR3 sequence is CASSLGPLIDEQFF. The CDR3 nucleotides read TGTGCCAGCAGCTTGGGCCCCCTTATCGATGAGCAGTTCTTC.

V usage is TRBV29-1 and J usage is TRBJ1-3; the D gene is possibly TRBD1 (5 bases). This CDR3 spans 12 amino acids. V was cut by 7 bases and J by 4 bases, with 11 bases left in between. Germline-derived CDR1 and CDR2 are SQVTM and ANQGSEA. CDR3 nucleotide sequence: TGCAGCGGCAGCCCAGGGGGAAACACCATATATTTT. It yields the protein CSGSPGGNTIYF.

V and J are TRBV5-6 and TRBJ2-1; D is unresolved. Per germline, CDR1 SGHDT and CDR2 YYEEEE. The germline V and J ends were trimmed by 2 bases and 6 bases, with 3 bases remaining between them. This CDR3 has 11 amino acids. For the CDR3, the DNA is TGTGCCAGCAGCTTACTCAATGAGCAGTTCTTC. Its translation is CASSLLNEQFF.

V gene TRBV30 combines with J gene TRBJ1-2; D is perhaps TRBD1 (5 bases). The germline CDR1 and CDR2 sequences are GTSNPN and SVGIG (reference sequence). V shed 3 bases and J shed 6 bases, with 17 bases lying between them. This CDR3 has 14 residues. CDR3: CAWRMTFGTHGYTF. DNA of the CDR3: TGTGCCTGGAGAATGACTTTCGGGACCCATGGCTACACCTTC.

A few counts support this clone. The rearrangement links TRBV19 to TRBJ1-3; D remains unclear. The CDR3 consists of 15 residues. CDR1 is LNHDA, CDR2 SQIVND, per germline (reference sequence). Trimming took off 2 bases at V and 0 bases at J, with 8 bases between the two ends. The CDR3: CASSINENSGNTIYF. DNA for the CDR3: TGTGCCAGTAGTATAAACGAAAACTCTGGAAACACCATATATTTT.

The CDR3 sequence is CASSTGDGYTF. CDR3 sequence (DNA): TGTGCCAGCAGCACAGGGGATGGCTACACCTTC. V usage is TRBV28 and J usage is TRBJ1-2, with TRBD1 matching over 7 bases. V gave up 6 bases and J gave up 6 bases; unmatched junction bases: 1. The CDR3 has 11 amino acids. Germline CDR1 MDHEN, CDR2 SYDVKM.

The V gene is TRBV25-1, the J gene TRBJ1-6; D not resolved. The length of the CDR3 is 15 residues. Per germline, CDR1 MGHDK and CDR2 SYGVNS. Trimming took 5 bases from V and 7 from J, leaving 15 bases between them. The CDR3: CASSHSTRENSPLHF. CDR3 nucleotide sequence: TGTGCCAGCAGTCACTCGACCCGGGAGAATTCACCCCTCCACTTT.

The chain joins TRBV6-4 to TRBJ2-1, with 7 bases aligning to TRBD2. CDR3 length equals 14 residues. The ends lost 0 bases at V and 9 bases at J; junction bases unmatched: 5. Germline lookup yields CDR1 MRHNA and CDR2 SNTAGT. Written as DNA, the CDR3 is TGTGCCAGCAGTGACTCGGGGGTAGCGGGTGAGCAGTTCTTC. This gives the protein CASSDSGVAGEQFF.